Given below is one T cell receptor (beta chain) in context. Its antigen is undetermined. The junction differs from germline at one of its ends, possibly a read error. Per germline, CDR1 SEHNR and CDR2 FQNEAQ (reference sequence). The CDR3 is 14 amino acids. This sample was taken from a study of Graves' ophthalmopathy and Graves' hyperthyroidism. Using RNA transcripts, the TCR beta CDR3 regions were amplified. An initial RT-PCR round employing HTBI primers preceded a second-round multiplex PCR. TCRdb recomputed calls from the multiplex PCR reads with MiXCR, one row per CDR3 protein. The sample lists more than 550,000 distinct CDR3 sequences; roughly two fifths were seen once. Study-level points and caveats: A classifier, a 13-signature model, separated ophthalmopathy from stable hyperthyroidism with approximately 87% sensitivity and less than 83% specificity. Detection in blood was also observed for most expanded thyroid clonotypes above 0.001 frequency.

Pregnancy or lactation, uncontrolled infections and other autoimmune diseases were grounds for excluding patients. As the starting material, 9.5 to 10 ml of fresh peripheral blood yielded the PBMCs. V usage is TRBV7-9 and J usage is TRBJ1-4; no clear D gene. Sequencing input: peripheral blood. The source of this sequence is an adult man with Graves' ophthalmopathy. The CDR3 DNA follows: TGCGCCGGCAGCAACGCGGGGACTAATGAAAAACTGTTTTTT. Amino acids: CAGSNAGTNEKLFF. Filled out from reference TRBV7-9 and TRBJ1-4, the complete variable domain reads DTGVSQNPRHKITKRGQNVTFRCDPISEHNRLYWYRQTLGQGPEFLTYFQNEAQLEKSRLLSDRFSAERPKGSFSTLEIQRTEQGDSAMYLCAGSNAGTNEKLFFGSGTQLSVL.